A single sample is the source of the 12 T cell receptor beta chains below, sequenced in a study of T cells in Graves' hyperthyroidism and ophthalmopathy. There were TCR beta CDR3 regions amplified from RNA transcripts. Researchers ran a first-round RT-PCR on the TCR CDR3 using the HTBI primer set. TCRdb re-derived calls from the multiplex PCR reads in MiXCR, one entry per CDR3 protein. The sample consists of some 580,000 distinct CDR3 sequences, approximately 15% of them appearing once. The sequencing input was blood. The receptors shown here come from a woman between 35 and 50 years old with Graves' ophthalmopathy.

This clonotype was counted ten times or more. The V and J genes are TRBV2 and TRBJ2-3; TRBD1 matches at 9 bases. The CDR3 contains 12 residues. Germline assignment: CDR1 SNHLY and CDR2 FYNNEI. J gave up 12 bases and V 7 bases, and 8 bases lay outside the gene matches. The DNA of the CDR3 is TGTGCCAGCACGCTGGGACAGGGTCACCAGTATTTT. Its protein product is CASTLGQGHQYF.

There are many counts of this clonotype. J is TRBJ2-5 and V is TRBV27, with D possibly matching TRBD1 (6 bases). V was cut by 6 bases and J by 1 base, with 18 bases left in between. The CDR3 covers 16 residues. Germline V gene lookup returns CDR1 MNHEY and CDR2 SMNVEV (reference sequence). CDR3 coding DNA: TGTGCCAGCAGCACACTAACAGGGTCTGCCCAAGAGACCCAGTACTTC. This translates into CASSTLTGSAQETQYF.

In the case of this clonotype: A much larger clone lies one base from this, so it may be a read error. V usage is TRBV6-2 or TRBV6-3 and J usage is TRBJ1-1; D is undetermined. This CDR3 contains 14 residues. In germline, CDR1 is MNHEY, CDR2 SVGEGT. DNA of the CDR3: TGTGCCAGCAGTTTGGGCCGAGACCCCCCTGAAGCTATCTTT. Translating gives CASSLGRDPPEAIF.

Only a few counts were recorded for this clonotype. The chain has TRBV28 and TRBJ2-2; D gene ambiguous. This CDR3 has 14 amino acids. V shed 2 bases and J shed 4 bases, with 8 bases lying between them. The V gene's germline CDR1 is MDHEN and CDR2 SYDVKM. CDR3 coding DNA: TGTGCCAGCAGTTTAGTGGGAATCACCGGGGAGCTGTTTTTT. Its translation is CASSLVGITGELFF.

This clonotype was seen repeatedly, ten times or more. The rearrangement joins TRBV28 to TRBJ2-3; the D is unclear. The germline V and J ends were trimmed by 3 bases and 2 bases, with 15 bases remaining between them. The germline gives CDR1 MDHEN, CDR2 SYDVKM. The CDR3 has 16 residues. The CDR3 protein is CASSFPGGDNTDTQYF. The CDR3 DNA reads as TGTGCCAGCAGTTTCCCTGGCGGAGACAACACAGATACGCAGTATTTT.

CDR3 in DNA: TGTGCCAGCAGTTTATCGGGGGGGATCTATGGCTACACCTTC. Translation gives CASSLSGGIYGYTF. This rearrangement joins TRBV28 to TRBJ1-2, with a tentative D call TRBD1 (5 bases). The CDR3 sequence is 14 residues long. CDR1 and CDR2 from the germline V gene are MDHEN and SYDVKM. Trimming pared 1 base from V and 4 bases from J, leaving 10 bases between.

The sample holds many counts of this clonotype. For the CDR3, the DNA is TGTGCCAGCAGCTTAACTGGGGGCCCGGCGATGACCCAGTACTTC. Translating it yields CASSLTGGPAMTQYF. The rearrangement links TRBV7-2 to TRBJ2-5, with D perhaps TRBD1 (6 bases). Trimming pared 2 bases from V and 7 bases from J, leaving 17 bases between. Per the germline V gene, CDR1 is SGHTA and CDR2 is FQGNSA. The CDR3 contains 15 residues.

This clonotype was counted at least ten times. The V and J genes are TRBV12-3 or TRBV12-4 and TRBJ1-6; D might be TRBD1 (5 bases). V lost 5 bases and J 11 bases, leaving 10 bases between the germline ends. The CDR3 is 12 residues long. The CDR3 reads CASSRQWTPLHF. The CDR3 DNA sequence: TGTGCCAGCAGTCGACAGTGGACACCCCTCCACTTT.

This clonotype was seen ten or more times. V gene TRBV7-9 combines with J gene TRBJ1-5; 10 positions match TRBD1. V lost 5 bases to trimming and J lost 6 bases; unmatched junction nucleotides: 4. The CDR3 is 14 amino acids. Germline CDR1 and CDR2: SEHNR and FQNEAQ (reference sequence). CDR3 coding DNA: TGTGCCAGCAGCGGGACAGGGGTTTTTCAGCCCCAGCATTTT. This encodes CASSGTGVFQPQHF.

V usage is TRBV28 and J usage is TRBJ2-1; 12 nucleotides agree with TRBD2. The germline gives CDR1 MDHEN, CDR2 SYDVKM. V lost 5 bases and J lost 8; bases outside the gene matches: 7. This CDR3 comprises 15 residues. The CDR3: CASSPRTSGTHEQFF. CDR3 nucleotide sequence: TGTGCCAGCAGTCCACGGACTAGCGGGACGCATGAGCAGTTCTTC.

This clonotype has more than one count but fewer than ten. The chain is built from TRBV10-1 and TRBJ2-3; the match to TRBD2 covers 8 bases. The germline gives CDR1 WNHNN, CDR2 SYGVQD (reference sequence). V was pared by 3 bases and J by 2 bases, with 7 bases of the junction left unmatched. This CDR3 is built from 16 residues. CDR3 DNA: TGCGCCAGCAGTGAAAAAAGCGGGGGTTTCACAGATACGCAGTATTTT. Encoded protein: CASSEKSGGFTDTQYF.

This clonotype has ten or more counts. The chain links TRBV5-1 to TRBJ2-7; 8 bases map to TRBD2. Germline-derived CDR1 and CDR2 are SGHRS and YFSETQ. The CDR3 is 15 residues long. V lost 0 bases, J lost 6 bases, and 8 bases stayed unmatched. CDR3 sequence (DNA): TGCGCCAGCAGCTTGGAGGTAGCGGGACCGTCCGAGCAGTACTTC. It is translated as CASSLEVAGPSEQYF.